This T cell receptor beta chain was captured in a study of radiotherapy plus CTLA-4 blockade in lung cancer. Study-level points and caveats: Blood TCR clones of tumor origin expanded after radiotherapy plus ipilimumab. Response, reportedly, was best predicted by interferon-beta along with early blood T cell clone dynamics.

About this clone itself: The antigen is undetermined.

This CDR3 contains 15 residues. From germline, CDR1 is SGHNT and CDR2 YYREEE (reference sequence). Trimming at V came to 4 bases and at J to 8 bases, leaving 12 bases not matched to a gene. Sequencing used immunoSEQ multiplex PCR; TCRdb keeps in-frame clones, though not all of them. The data contain approximately 50,000 clones, around 88% of them seen just once; the ten biggest clones take up roughly 17%. Patients in the study, people with chemo-refractory metastatic non-small-cell lung cancer, received focal radiation plus ipilimumab CTLA-4 blockade. The origin of this receptor is a human donor with non-small cell lung cancer that progressed on radiotherapy plus ipilimumab. Some clones in this sample may be carry-over from other donors' samples. The chain joins TRBV5-4 to TRBJ2-1; 7 bases are a match to TRBD2. The source material was peripheral blood, sampled from a patient treated with radiotherapy plus ipilimumab. CDR3 DNA sequence: TGTGCCAGCAGCAGGGGTGGACGGGAGGTTCATGAGCAGTTCTTC. Amino acid sequence: CASSRGGREVHEQFF.